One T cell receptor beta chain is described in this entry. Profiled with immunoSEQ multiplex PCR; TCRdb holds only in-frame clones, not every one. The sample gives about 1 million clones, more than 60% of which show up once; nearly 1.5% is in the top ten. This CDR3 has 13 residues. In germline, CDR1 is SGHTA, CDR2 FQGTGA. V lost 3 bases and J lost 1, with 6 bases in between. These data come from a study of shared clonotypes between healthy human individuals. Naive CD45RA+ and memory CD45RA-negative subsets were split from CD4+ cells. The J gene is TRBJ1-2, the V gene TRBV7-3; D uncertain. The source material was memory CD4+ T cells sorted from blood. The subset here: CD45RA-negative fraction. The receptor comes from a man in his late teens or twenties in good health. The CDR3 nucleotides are TGTGCCAGCAGCTTGTACAGTAACTATGGCTACACCTTC. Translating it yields CASSLYSNYGYTF.